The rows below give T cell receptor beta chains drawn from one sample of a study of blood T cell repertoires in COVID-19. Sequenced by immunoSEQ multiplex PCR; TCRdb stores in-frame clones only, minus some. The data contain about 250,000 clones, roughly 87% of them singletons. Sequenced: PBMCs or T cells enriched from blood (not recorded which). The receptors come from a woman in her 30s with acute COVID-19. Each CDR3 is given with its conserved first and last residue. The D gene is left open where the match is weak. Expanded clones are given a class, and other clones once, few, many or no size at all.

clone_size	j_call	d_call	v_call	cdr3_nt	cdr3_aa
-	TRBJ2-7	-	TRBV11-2	TGTGCCAGCAGCTTTGGCCTCGGGACAACCTCCTACGAGCAGTACTTC	CASSFGLGTTSYEQYF
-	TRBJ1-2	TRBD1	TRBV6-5	TGTGCCAGCAGTTACTCGCCCGCAGGGGGAAAGGATGGCTACACCTTC	CASSYSPAGGKDGYTF
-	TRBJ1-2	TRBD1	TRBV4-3	TGCGCCAGCAGCCAAAGTTTATGGCAGGGGGAAAACTATGGCTACACCTTC	CASSQSLWQGENYGYTF
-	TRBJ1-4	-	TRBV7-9	TGTGCCAGCAGCAAACCCCCATGGGGGGGCCCACGTAATAATGAAAAACTGTTTTTT	CASSKPPWGGPRNNEKLFF
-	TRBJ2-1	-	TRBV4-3	TGCGCCAGCAGCCAGATAGGGAGTACAATCTACAATGAGCAGTTCTTC	CASSQIGSTIYNEQFF
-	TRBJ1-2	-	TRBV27	TGTGCCAGCAGTCCGACCCCGGACAGCCCTGCCAGTTATGGCTACACCTTC	CASSPTPDSPASYGYTF
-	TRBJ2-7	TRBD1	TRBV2	TGTGCCAGATCCGGGACAGGGTCCGCCTACGAGCAGTACTTC	CARSGTGSAYEQYF
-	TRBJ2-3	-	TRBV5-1	TGCGCCAGCAGCTTGGGTACAGGGCCCCTAGGTACGCAGTATTTT	CASSLGTGPLGTQYF
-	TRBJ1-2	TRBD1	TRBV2	TGTGCCAGCATTCTGAGGGGGCTCGGCTACACCTTC	CASILRGLGYTF
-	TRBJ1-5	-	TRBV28	TGTGCCAGCAGTTTCCCTGAGGGCGGGGGGCAGCCCCAGCATTTT	CASSFPEGGGQPQHF
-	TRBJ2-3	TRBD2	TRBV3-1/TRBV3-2	TGTGCCAGCAGCCATGCGGGGGGGACAGATACGCAGTATTTT	CASSHAGGTDTQYF
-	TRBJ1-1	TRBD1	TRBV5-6	TGTGCCAGCAAAAAACAGGGGGCCACTGAAGCTTTCTTT	CASKKQGATEAFF
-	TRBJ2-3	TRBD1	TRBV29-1	TGCAGCTCCCGACGGACAGGGGACCCAGATACGCAGTATTTT	CSSRRTGDPDTQYF
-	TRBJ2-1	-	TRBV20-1	TGCAGTGCTAGTCGAGCGGAGAGCTCCTACAATGAGCAGTTCTTC	CSASRAESSYNEQFF
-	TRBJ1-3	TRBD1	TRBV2	TGTGCCAGCAGTGAAAAACAGGGGACTCCAGATGGGGGAAACACCATATATTTT	CASSEKQGTPDGGNTIYF
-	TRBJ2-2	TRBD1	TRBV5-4	TGTGCCAGCAGCCTTAACAGGGGGCTGTACACCGGGGAGCTGTTTTTT	CASSLNRGLYTGELFF
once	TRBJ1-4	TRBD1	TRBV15	TGTGCCACCAGCAGAGATAGAGGGGGCTTTAATGAAAAACTGTTTTTT	CATSRDRGGFNEKLFF
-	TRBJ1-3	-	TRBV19	TGTGCCAGTAGTATACATGGAAACACCATATATTTT	CASSIHGNTIYF
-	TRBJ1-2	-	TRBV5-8	TGTGCCAGCAGCTTCCGGGAAAACTATGGCTACACCTTC	CASSFRENYGYTF
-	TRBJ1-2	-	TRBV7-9	TGTGCCAGCAGCTTCCGGACAGCTAACTATGGCTACACCTTC	CASSFRTANYGYTF
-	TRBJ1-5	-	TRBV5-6	TGTGCCAGCAGCATCGGTCCGGGGGGCAATCAGCCCCAGCATTTT	CASSIGPGGNQPQHF
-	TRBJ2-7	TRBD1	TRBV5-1	TGCGCCAGCAGCTCGACAGGGGCCGTCTACGAGCAGTACTTC	CASSSTGAVYEQYF
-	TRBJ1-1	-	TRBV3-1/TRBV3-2	TGTGCCAGCAGCCAAGATAGGGGAACTGAAGCTTTCTTT	CASSQDRGTEAFF
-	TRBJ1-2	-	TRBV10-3	TGTGCCATCAGTGAACCCGGGACAAGACCCTATGGCTACACCTTC	CAISEPGTRPYGYTF
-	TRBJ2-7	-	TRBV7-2	TGTGCCAGCAGCACCGGACAGTTCTCCTACGAGCAGTACTTC	CASSTGQFSYEQYF
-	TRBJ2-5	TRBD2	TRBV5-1	TGCGCCAGCAGCGATCGGGGGGGTGAGACCCAGTACTTC	CASSDRGGETQYF
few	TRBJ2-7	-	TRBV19	TGTGCCAGTAGTACACAGGGTTCCTACGAGCAGTACTTC	CASSTQGSYEQYF
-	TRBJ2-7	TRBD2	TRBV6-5	TGTGCCAGCAGTTCCGAGCGGGGGGGTCAAGAGCAGTACTTC	CASSSERGGQEQYF
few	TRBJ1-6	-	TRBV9	TGTGCCAGCAGCGTAGGAGGGGGTAATTCACCCCTCCACTTT	CASSVGGGNSPLHF
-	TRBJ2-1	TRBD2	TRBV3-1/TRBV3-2	TGTGCCAGCAGTCTACTAGCGGGGGAATACAATGAGCAGTTCTTC	CASSLLAGEYNEQFF
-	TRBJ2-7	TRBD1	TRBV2	TGTGCCAGCAGATTGGGACAGGGGAGCGAGCAGTACTTC	CASRLGQGSEQYF
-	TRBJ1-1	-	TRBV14	TGTGCCAGCAGCAAGAGGGTAGGGAACACTGAAGCTTTCTTT	CASSKRVGNTEAFF
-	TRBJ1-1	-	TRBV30	TGTGCCTGGAGATTGGGGAGTAACACTGAAGCTTTCTTT	CAWRLGSNTEAFF
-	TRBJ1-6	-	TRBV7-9	TGTGCCAGCAGCTTATTTACCCCGGATAATTCACCCCTCCACTTT	CASSLFTPDNSPLHF
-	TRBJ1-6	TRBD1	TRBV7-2	TGTGCCAGCAGTCAAATCGGACAGGGTAATTCACCCCTCCACTTT	CASSQIGQGNSPLHF
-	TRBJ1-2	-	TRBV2	TGTGCCAGCAGTGGTACATTGAACTATGGCTACACCTTC	CASSGTLNYGYTF
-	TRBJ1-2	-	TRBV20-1	TGCAGTGCTAGATCACTATATGGCTACACCTTC	CSARSLYGYTF
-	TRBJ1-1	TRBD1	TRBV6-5	TGTGCCAGCACAGGGACAGCCCACTTTGAAGCTTTCTTT	CASTGTAHFEAFF
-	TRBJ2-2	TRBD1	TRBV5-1	TGCGCCAGCAGCTTGGCCCCCGGGACAGGGGACACCGGGGAGCTGTTTTTT	CASSLAPGTGDTGELFF
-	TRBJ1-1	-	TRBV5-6	TGTGCCAGCCTCCGGAGGCACAGGGTCCCTGAAGCTTTCTTT	CASLRRHRVPEAFF
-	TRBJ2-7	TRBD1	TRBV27	TGTGCCAGCAGTTTATCCCGGGACAGGGGGCTCGAGCAGTACTTC	CASSLSRDRGLEQYF
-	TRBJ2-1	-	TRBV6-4	TGTGCCAGCAGTGTAATGCCAAGGTTAGCACAGTTCTTC	CASSVMPRLAQFF
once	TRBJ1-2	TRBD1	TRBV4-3	TGCGCCAGCAGCCAAGATAGAGACAGGGTGTTTGTCTATGGCTACACCTTC	CASSQDRDRVFVYGYTF
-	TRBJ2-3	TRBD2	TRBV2	TGTGCCAGTCGACTAGCGGGGGGCACAGATACGCAGTATTTT	CASRLAGGTDTQYF
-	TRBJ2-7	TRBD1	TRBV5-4	TGTGCCAGCAGCTTGGGGACAGGGGGCTCCTACGAGCAGTACTTC	CASSLGTGGSYEQYF
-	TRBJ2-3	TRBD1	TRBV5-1	TGCGCCAGCAGCAAGGGACAGGGGGTAGGCACAGATACGCAGTATTTT	CASSKGQGVGTDTQYF
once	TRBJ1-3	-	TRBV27	TGTGCCAGCAGTTTAGTGCGGGACTCTGGAAACACCATATATTTT	CASSLVRDSGNTIYF
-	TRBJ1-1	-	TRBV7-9	TGTGCCAGCAGCTTAGGGGGGGATACTGAAGCTTTCTTT	CASSLGGDTEAFF
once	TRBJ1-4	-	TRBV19	TGTGCCAGTAGTATTGGTGGCGCAGGTAATGAAAAACTGTTTTTT	CASSIGGAGNEKLFF
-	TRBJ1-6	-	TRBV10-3	TGTGCCATCAGCGCCCTTGGACAGACAGCTAATTCACCCCTCCACTTT	CAISALGQTANSPLHF
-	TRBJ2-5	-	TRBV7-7	TGTGCTAGCAGCCCCCTAGATAACCAAGAGACCCAGTACTTC	CASSPLDNQETQYF
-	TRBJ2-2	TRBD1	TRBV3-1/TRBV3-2	TGTGCCAGCAGCCAAAGGGCCGGGGACAGGGGTGGCACCGGGGAGCTGTTTTTT	CASSQRAGDRGGTGELFF
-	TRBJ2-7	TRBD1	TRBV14	TGTGCCAGCAGCCCCGTTGACAGGGTACACGAGCAGTACTTC	CASSPVDRVHEQYF
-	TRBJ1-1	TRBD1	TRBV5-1	TGCGCCAGCAGCTCCCTCGGACAGGGTGGGACTGAAGCTTTCTTT	CASSSLGQGGTEAFF
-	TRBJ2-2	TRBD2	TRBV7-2	TGTGCCAGCAGCTACTGGGCGGGGGTCGCCGGGGAGCTGTTTTTT	CASSYWAGVAGELFF
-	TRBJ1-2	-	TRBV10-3	TGTGCCTCACAGGGCGGCCAACTGGAGACCTATGGCTACACCTTC	CASQGGQLETYGYTF
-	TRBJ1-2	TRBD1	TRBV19	TGTGCCAGTAGTATCCCGGGACAGGGGGCTTTGGTCTATGGCTACACCTTC	CASSIPGQGALVYGYTF
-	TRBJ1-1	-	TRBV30	TGTGCCTGGAGGGGACTCGTATCGAACACTGAAGCTTTCTTT	CAWRGLVSNTEAFF
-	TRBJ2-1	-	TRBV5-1	TGCGCCAGCAGCTTGAGCACGCTGGTCCTTGAGCAGTTCTTC	CASSLSTLVLEQFF
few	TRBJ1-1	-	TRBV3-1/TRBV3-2	TGTGCCAGCAGCCAAAGCGGGGCAGGGGAGACTGAAGCTTTCTTT	CASSQSGAGETEAFF